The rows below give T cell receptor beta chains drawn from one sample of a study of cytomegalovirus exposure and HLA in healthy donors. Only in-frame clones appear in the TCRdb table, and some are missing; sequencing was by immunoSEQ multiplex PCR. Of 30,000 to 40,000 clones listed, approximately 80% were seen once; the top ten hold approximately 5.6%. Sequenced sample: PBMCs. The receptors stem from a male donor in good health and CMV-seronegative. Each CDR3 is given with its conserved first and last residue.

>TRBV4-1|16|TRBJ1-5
CASSHPATGLGQPQHF
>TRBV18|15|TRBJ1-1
CASSPQYEPGTEAFF
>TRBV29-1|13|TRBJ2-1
CSVQGGGYNEQFF
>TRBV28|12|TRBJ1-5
CASTSGNQPQHF
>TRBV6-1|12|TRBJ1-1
CASPQLNTEAFF
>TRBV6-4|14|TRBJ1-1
CASRQQGADTEAFF
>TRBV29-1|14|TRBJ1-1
CSVVRGPANTEAFF
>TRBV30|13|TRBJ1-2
CAWSPTGDYGYTF
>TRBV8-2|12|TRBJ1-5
CGSGRGGQPQHF
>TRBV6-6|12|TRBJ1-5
CASGTLDQPQHF
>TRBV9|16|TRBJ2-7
CASSVGQGTGFYEQYF
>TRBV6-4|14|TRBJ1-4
CASSDKGSGEKLFF
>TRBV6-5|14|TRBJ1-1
CASSYDGISTEAFF
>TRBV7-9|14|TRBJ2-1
CASSLRRDYNEQFF
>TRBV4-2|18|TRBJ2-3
CASSQGLAGGPVTDTQYF
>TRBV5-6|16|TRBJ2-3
CASSNRKRGSTDTQYF
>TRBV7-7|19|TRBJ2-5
CASSPTDRLLPRLQETQYF
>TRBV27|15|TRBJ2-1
CASSRVTSRAHEQFF
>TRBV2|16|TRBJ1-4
CASSEVAISTNEKLFF
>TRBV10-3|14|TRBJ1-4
CAISDPATNEKLFF
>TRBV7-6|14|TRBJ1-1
CASSLNPGNTEAFF
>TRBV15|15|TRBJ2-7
CATSSNRGASYEQYF
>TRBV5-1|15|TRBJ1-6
CASSWRQGENSPLHF
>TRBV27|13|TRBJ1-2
CATSPAGNYGYTF
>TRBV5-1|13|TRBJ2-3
CASSPRQTDTQYF
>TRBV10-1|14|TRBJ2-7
CASRPTSGKHEQYF
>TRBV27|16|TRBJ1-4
CASGLGTGRIPEKLFF
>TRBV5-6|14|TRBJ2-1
CASRIRGFYNEQFF
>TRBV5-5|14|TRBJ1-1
CASSLVQTNTEAFF
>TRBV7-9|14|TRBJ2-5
CASSLVAGGETQYF
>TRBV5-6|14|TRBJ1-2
CASSSDRGYYGYTF
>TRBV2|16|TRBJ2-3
CASSRRTSGSGDTQYF
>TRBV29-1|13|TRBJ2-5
CSVALTAEETQYF
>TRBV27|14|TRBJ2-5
CASSLGGGLETQYF
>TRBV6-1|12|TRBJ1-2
CAGRGLNYGYTF
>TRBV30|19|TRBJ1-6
CAWSVVQVGRSSYNSPLHF
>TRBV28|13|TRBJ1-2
CASSSQNDYGYTF
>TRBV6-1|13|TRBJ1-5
CASSERPGQPQHF
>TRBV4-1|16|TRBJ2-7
CASSQDHTGPVLEQYF
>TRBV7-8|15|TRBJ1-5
CASSLGTGRNQPQHF
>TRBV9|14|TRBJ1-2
CASSVQGANYGYTF
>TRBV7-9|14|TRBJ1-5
CASSSDASDQPQHF
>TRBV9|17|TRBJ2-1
CASSGWTSGSAYNEQFF
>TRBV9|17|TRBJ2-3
CASSVDPSGVSTDTQYF
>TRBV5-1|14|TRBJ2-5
CASSPGTGMETQYF